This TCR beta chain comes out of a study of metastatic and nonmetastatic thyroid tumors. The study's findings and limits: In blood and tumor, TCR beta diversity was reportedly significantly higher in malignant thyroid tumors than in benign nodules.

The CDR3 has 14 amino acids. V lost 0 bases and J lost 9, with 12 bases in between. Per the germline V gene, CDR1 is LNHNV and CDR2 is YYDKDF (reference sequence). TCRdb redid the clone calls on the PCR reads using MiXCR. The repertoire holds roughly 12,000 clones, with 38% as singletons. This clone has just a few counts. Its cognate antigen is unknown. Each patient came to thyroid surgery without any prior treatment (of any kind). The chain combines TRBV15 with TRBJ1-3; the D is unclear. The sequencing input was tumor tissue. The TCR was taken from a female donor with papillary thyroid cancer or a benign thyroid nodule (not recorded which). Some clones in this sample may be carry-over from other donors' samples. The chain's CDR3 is CATSRDPNGVTIYF. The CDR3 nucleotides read TGTGCCACCAGCAGAGATCCTAACGGGGTCACCATATATTTT.